This T cell receptor (beta chain) appears in the sequencing data of a study of CXCR3-negative and CXCR3-positive naive CD8 T cells. The wider study: Libraries each contributed about 1.5 +/- 0.3 million TRB reads, for about 135 million in total.

The CDR3 is 16 amino acids. Germline loops: CDR1 SGHTA, CDR2 FQGTGA. Study-wide findings and caveats: Naive CXCR3-positive cells had TRB CDR3s more hydrophobic than those of CXCR3-negative naive cells. Comparison of naive CXCR3-negative and CXCR3-positive cells revealed similar TRBV-TRBJ usage, while memory cells differed. Diversity was high in both naive subsets and much lower in memory cells.

UMI-labeled 5' RACE TRB cDNA libraries were prepared from the cells. TCRdb processed the 5' RACE reads again and assigns one entry to each CDR3 protein, with no DNA. The sample shows over 70,000 distinct CDR3 sequences, and 0.5% to 0.55% sits with its ten largest clones. Investigators sorted each CD8+ T cell subset in triplicate, taking 250,000 to 300,000 cells each time. In regard to this clonotype: Its antigen is not known.

V is TRBV7-3 and J is TRBJ2-1; absent DNA, TCRdb's TRBD2 call cannot be checked. This TCR came from a human donor in good health. Some clones in this sample may be carry-over from other donors' samples. The sequencing sample was made of naive CXCR3+ CD8+ T cells from blood. Subset here: CD45RO-CCR7+CD27+CD95- naive CD8+ T cells expressing CXCR3 (TNR3+). CDR3 loop: CASSPETSGGYNEQFF.